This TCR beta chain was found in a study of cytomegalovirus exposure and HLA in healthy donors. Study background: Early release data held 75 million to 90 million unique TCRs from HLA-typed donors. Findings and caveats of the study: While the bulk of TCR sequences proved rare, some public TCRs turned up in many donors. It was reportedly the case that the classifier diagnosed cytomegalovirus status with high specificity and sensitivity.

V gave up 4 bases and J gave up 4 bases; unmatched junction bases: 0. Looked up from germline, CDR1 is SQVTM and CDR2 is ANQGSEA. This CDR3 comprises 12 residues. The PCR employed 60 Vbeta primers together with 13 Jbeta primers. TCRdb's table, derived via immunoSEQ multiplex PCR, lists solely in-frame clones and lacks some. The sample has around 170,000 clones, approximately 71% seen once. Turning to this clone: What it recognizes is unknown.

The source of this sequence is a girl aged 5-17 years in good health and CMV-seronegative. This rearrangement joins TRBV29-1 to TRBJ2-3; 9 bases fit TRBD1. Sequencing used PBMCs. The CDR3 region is CSVGQGADTQYF. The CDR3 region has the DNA TGCAGCGTTGGACAGGGGGCAGATACGCAGTATTTT.